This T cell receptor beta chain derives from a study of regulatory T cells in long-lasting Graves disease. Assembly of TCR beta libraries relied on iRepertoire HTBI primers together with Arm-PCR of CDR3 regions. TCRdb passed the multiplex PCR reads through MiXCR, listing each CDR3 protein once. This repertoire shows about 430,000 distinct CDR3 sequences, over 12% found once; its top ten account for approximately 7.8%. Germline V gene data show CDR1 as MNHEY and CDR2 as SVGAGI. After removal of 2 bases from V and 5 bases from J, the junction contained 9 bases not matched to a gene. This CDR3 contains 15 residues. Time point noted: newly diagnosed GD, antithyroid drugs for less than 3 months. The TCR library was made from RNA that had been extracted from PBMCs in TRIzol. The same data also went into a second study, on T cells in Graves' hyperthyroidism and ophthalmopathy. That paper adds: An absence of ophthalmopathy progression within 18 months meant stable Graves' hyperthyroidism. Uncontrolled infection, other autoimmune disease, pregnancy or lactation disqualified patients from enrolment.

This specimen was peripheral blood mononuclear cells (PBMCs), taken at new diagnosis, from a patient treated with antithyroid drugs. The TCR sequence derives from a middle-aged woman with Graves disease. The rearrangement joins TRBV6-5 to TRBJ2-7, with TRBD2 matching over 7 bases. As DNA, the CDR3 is TGTGCCAGCAGTTACGTTAGACGGGGGGTGAACGAGCAGTACTTC. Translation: CASSYVRRGVNEQYF.